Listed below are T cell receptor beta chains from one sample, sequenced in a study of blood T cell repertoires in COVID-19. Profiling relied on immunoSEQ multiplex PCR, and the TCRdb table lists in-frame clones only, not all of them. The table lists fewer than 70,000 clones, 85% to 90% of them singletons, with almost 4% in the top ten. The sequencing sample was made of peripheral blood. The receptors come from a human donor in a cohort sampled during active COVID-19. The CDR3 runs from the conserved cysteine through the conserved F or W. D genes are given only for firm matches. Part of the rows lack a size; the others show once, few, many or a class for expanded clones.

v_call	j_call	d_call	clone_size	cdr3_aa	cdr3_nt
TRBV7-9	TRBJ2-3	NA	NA	CASSSGQTSTDTQYF	TGTGCCAGCAGCTCCGGACAAACTAGCACAGATACGCAGTATTTT
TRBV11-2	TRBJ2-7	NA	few	CASSLEWEKPEQYF	TGTGCCAGCAGCTTAGAGTGGGAGAAGCCCGAGCAGTACTTC
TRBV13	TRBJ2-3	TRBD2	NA	CASSLVLAGGRMSVFTDTQYF	TGTGCCAGCAGCTTAGTGCTAGCGGGGGGGCGAATGTCGGTTTTCACAGATACGCAGTATTTT
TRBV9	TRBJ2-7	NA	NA	CASSVTDTPYEQYF	TGTGCCAGCAGCGTAACGGACACCCCCTACGAGCAGTACTTC
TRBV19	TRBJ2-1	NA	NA	CASSAGGRSLNEQFF	TGTGCCAGTAGTGCTGGCGGGCGGAGCCTCAATGAGCAGTTCTTC
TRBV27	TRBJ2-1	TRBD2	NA	CASRARGGGFNEQFF	TGTGCCAGCAGAGCTCGGGGGGGCGGTTTTAATGAGCAGTTCTTC
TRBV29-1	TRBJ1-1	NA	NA	CSVETQAPGAFF	TGCAGCGTTGAAACACAGGCGCCTGGAGCTTTCTTT
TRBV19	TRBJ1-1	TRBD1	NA	CASAPRDRGTEAFF	TGTGCCAGCGCCCCTCGGGACAGGGGCACTGAAGCTTTCTTT
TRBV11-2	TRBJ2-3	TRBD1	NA	CASSLSRGQGAADTQYF	TGTGCCAGCAGCTTATCTCGGGGCCAGGGGGCCGCAGATACGCAGTATTTT
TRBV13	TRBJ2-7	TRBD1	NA	CASSLEPRRQGGEQYF	TGTGCCAGCAGCTTAGAGCCCCGCAGACAGGGTGGAGAGCAGTACTTC
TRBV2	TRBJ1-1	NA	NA	CASSQNGGYTEAFF	TGTGCCAGCAGCCAAAACGGGGGGTACACTGAAGCTTTCTTT
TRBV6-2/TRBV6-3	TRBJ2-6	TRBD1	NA	CASSRQGMSGANVLTF	TGTGCCAGCAGCCGACAGGGTATGTCTGGGGCCAACGTCCTGACTTTC
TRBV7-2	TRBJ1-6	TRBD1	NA	CASSLVQGANSPLHF	TGTGCCAGCAGCTTAGTCCAGGGGGCGAATTCACCCCTCCACTTT
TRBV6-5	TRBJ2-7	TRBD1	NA	CASRGTGTISYEQYF	TGTGCCAGCAGGGGGACAGGAACAATCTCCTACGAGCAGTACTTC
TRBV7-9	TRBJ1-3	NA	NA	CASSLGPHDSSGNTIYF	TGTGCCAGCAGCTTAGGCCCCCATGACAGCTCTGGAAACACCATATATTTT
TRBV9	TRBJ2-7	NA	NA	CASSVGGGLQYF	TGTGCCAGCAGCGTAGGTGGGGGGTTGCAGTACTTC
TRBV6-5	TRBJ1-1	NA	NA	CASSYSGGRTEAFF	TGTGCCAGCAGTTACTCAGGGGGTCGCACTGAAGCTTTCTTT
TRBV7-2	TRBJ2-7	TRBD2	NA	CASSLSGTSVSYEQYF	TGTGCCAGCAGCTTAAGCGGGACTAGCGTTTCCTACGAGCAGTACTTC
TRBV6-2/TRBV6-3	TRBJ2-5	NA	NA	CASSWPQETQYF	TGTGCCAGCAGTTGGCCCCAAGAGACCCAGTACTTC
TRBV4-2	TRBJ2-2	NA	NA	CASSQEPDWNTGELFF	TGTGCCAGCAGCCAAGAACCGGACTGGAACACCGGGGAGCTGTTTTTT
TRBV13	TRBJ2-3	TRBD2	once	CASSLGGGTDTQYF	TGTGCCAGCAGCTTAGGGGGGGGGACAGATACGCAGTATTTT
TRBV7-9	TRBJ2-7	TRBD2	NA	CASSSGGGYEQYF	TGTGCCAGCAGCTCCGGCGGGGGGTACGAGCAGTACTTC
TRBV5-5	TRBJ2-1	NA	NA	CASSFDRAAGNEQFF	TGTGCCAGCAGCTTTGACCGGGCAGCGGGTAATGAGCAGTTCTTC
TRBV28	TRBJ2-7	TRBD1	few	CASSSLGTGKSYEQYF	TGTGCCAGCAGTTCCTTAGGGACAGGGAAATCCTACGAGCAGTACTTC
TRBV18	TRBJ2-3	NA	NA	CASSRMGGATDTQYF	TGTGCCAGCTCACGTATGGGGGGGGCCACAGATACGCAGTATTTT
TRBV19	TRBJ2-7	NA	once	CASRNYYEQYF	TGTGCCAGTAGGAACTACTACGAGCAGTACTTC
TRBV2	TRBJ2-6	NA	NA	CASSEGGSGANVLTF	TGTGCCAGCAGCGAAGGAGGATCCGGGGCCAACGTCCTGACTTTC
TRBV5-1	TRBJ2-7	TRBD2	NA	CASSLTSGREPYEQYF	TGCGCCAGCAGCCTTACTAGCGGGAGGGAACCCTACGAGCAGTACTTC
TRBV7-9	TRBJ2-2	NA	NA	CASSPLQGVTGELFF	TGTGCCAGCAGCCCCCTACAGGGAGTCACCGGGGAGCTGTTTTTT
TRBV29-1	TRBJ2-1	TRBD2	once	CSVEDPSGRRNEQFF	TGCAGCGTTGAAGATCCTAGCGGGAGAAGGAATGAGCAGTTCTTC
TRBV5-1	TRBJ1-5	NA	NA	CASSLTGNDQPQHF	TGCGCCAGCAGCTTGACAGGGAACGACCAGCCCCAGCATTTT
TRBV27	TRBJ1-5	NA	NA	CASSSSLNQPQHF	TGTGCCAGCAGTTCGTCCCTCAATCAGCCCCAGCATTTT
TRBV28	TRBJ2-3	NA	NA	CASSFPPGATSRTDTQYF	TGTGCCAGCAGTTTTCCCCCAGGGGCAACTTCTCGGACAGATACGCAGTATTTT
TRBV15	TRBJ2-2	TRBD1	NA	CATKTGEIGELFF	TGTGCCACCAAGACAGGGGAGATCGGGGAGCTGTTTTTT
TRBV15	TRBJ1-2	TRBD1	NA	CATSSPGGGYTF	TGTGCCACCAGCAGTCCAGGGGGTGGCTACACCTTC
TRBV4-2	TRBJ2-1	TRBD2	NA	CASSLFLAGAGNEQFF	TGTGCCAGCAGCCTTTTCCTAGCGGGAGCTGGCAATGAGCAGTTCTTC
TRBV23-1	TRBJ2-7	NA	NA	CASSQEEAKPIGYEQYF	TGCGCCAGCAGTCAAGAGGAGGCTAAGCCAATAGGCTACGAGCAGTACTTC
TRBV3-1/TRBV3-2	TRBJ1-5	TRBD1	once	CASSQLTGVQPQHF	TGTGCCAGCAGCCAATTAACAGGGGTTCAGCCCCAGCATTTT
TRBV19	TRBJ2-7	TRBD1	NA	CASSPGQGFNEQYF	TGTGCCAGTAGTCCCGGACAGGGGTTCAACGAGCAGTACTTC
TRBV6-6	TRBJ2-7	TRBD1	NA	CASSDKGQGSYEQYF	TGTGCCAGCAGTGATAAGGGACAGGGGTCATACGAGCAGTACTTC
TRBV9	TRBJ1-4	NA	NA	CASSVDESSNEKLFF	TGTGCCAGCAGCGTAGATGAGTCGAGTAATGAAAAACTGTTTTTT
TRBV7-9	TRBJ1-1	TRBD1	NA	CASSPGTVEAFF	TGTGCCAGCAGCCCGGGGACAGTTGAAGCTTTCTTT
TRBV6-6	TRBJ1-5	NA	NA	CASSRLGDSNQPQHF	TGTGCCAGCAGTCGTCTGGGCGATAGCAATCAGCCCCAGCATTTT
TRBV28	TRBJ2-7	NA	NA	CASSLAGGYEQYF	TGTGCCAGCAGTTTGGCAGGAGGATACGAGCAGTACTTC
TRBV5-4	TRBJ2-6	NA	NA	CASSSGGAGGANVLTF	TGTGCCAGCAGCTCTGGGGGCGCAGGTGGGGCCAACGTCCTGACTTTC
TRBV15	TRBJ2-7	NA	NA	CATSRDLGRTYEQYF	TGTGCCACCAGCAGAGATCTAGGCAGAACCTACGAGCAGTACTTC
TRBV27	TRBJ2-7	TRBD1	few	CASSLFDRGYEQYF	TGTGCCAGCAGTTTATTCGACAGGGGATACGAGCAGTACTTC
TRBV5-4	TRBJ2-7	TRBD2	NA	CASSLATGRDSEQYF	TGTGCCAGCAGCTTGGCGACCGGGAGGGATAGCGAGCAGTACTTC
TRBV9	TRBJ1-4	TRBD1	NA	CASSPTFGQGNEKLFF	TGTGCCAGCAGCCCAACCTTCGGACAGGGAAATGAAAAACTGTTTTTT
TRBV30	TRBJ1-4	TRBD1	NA	CAWNSGTGTTNEKLFF	TGTGCCTGGAACTCCGGGACAGGGACTACCAATGAAAAACTGTTTTTT
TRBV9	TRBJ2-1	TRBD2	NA	CASSVGGRAHEQFF	TGTGCCAGCAGCGTAGGCGGGAGGGCCCATGAGCAGTTCTTC
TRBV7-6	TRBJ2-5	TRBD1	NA	CASSFSGVPGGETQYF	TGTGCCAGCAGCTTTTCCGGGGTCCCAGGGGGAGAGACCCAGTACTTC
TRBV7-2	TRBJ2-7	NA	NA	CASSLVVGRLNEQYF	TGTGCCAGCAGCTTAGTGGTGGGGCGCCTGAACGAGCAGTACTTC
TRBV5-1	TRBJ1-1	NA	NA	CASSLAQVPGAEAFF	TGCGCCAGCAGCTTGGCCCAGGTCCCAGGCGCTGAAGCTTTCTTT
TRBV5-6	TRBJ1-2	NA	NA	CASSPGDYGYTF	TGTGCCAGCAGCCCGGGGGATTATGGCTACACCTTC
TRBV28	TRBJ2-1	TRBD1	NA	CASSVSGQGNNEQFF	TGTGCCAGCAGTGTATCAGGACAGGGGAACAATGAGCAGTTCTTC
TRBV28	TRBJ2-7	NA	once	CASSAGFHEQYF	TGTGCCAGCAGCGCGGGGTTCCACGAGCAGTACTTC